The clone carrying this T cell receptor beta chain was counted ten times or more. The antigen remains unidentified. The CDR3 end falls 3 residues outside the read, so it is completed with the germline J gene. This record belongs to a study of T cell clonality in common variable immunodeficiency. The CDR3 runs to 13 residues. V shed 4 bases and J shed 6 bases, with 12 bases lying between them. Germline CDR1 is KGHSH and CDR2 is LQKENI. Aged roughly 8 to 65 years, CVID subjects averaged around 40 years old. Both groups were predominantly of Caucasian heritage. The protocol was immunoSEQ multiplex PCR, while the TCRdb copy is restricted to in-frame clones and leaves out a portion. Listed for the sample are about 23,000 clones, none seen a single time. Study findings and constraints: Reportedly, TCR beta sequences from common variable immunodeficiency showed fewer deletions and N-nucleotide insertions.

Input material: peripheral blood mononuclear cells. The TCR originated in a human donor with common variable immunodeficiency. The V gene is TRBV18, the J gene TRBJ2-5, with D tentatively TRBD1 (5 bases). This chain's CDR3 is CASSQGSGQTQYF. Incomplete CDR3 DNA: TGTGCCAGCTCACAGGGGTCCGGGCAGACC.